A single sample gave rise to the 2 T cell receptor beta chains below, sequenced in a study of CD8+CD57+ T cells in acquired aplastic anemia. TCR beta VDJ and CDR3 profiling used genomic DNA as template. MiXCR, run by TCRdb on the reads, gives a single entry per CDR3 protein. The sample yields about 180,000 distinct CDR3 sequences, around half seen once. Sample: sorted CD4+, CD8+, or CD8+CD57+ T cells (not recorded which) from PBMCs. The receptor source for this set is a human donor in good health.

The chain combines TRBV10-2 with TRBJ2-7; 8 bases are a match to TRBD1. Germline-derived CDR1 and CDR2 are WSHSY and SAAADI. J gave up 6 bases and V 6 bases, and 10 bases lay outside the gene matches. The CDR3 runs 14 residues. The chain's CDR3 is CASSLRGRFLEQYF. The CDR3 nucleotides are TGCGCCAGCAGCCTCAGGGGGCGATTCCTCGAGCAGTACTTC.

This chain joins TRBV6-5 and TRBJ2-4; 9 positions match TRBD1. There are 15 residues in the CDR3. Germline V CDR1 and CDR2: MNHEY, SVGAGI. J gave up 6 bases and V 0 bases, and 3 bases lay outside the gene matches. The CDR3 loop is CASSYSKGQGNIQYF. CDR3 bases: TGTGCCAGCAGTTACTCGAAGGGACAGGGAAACATTCAGTACTTC.